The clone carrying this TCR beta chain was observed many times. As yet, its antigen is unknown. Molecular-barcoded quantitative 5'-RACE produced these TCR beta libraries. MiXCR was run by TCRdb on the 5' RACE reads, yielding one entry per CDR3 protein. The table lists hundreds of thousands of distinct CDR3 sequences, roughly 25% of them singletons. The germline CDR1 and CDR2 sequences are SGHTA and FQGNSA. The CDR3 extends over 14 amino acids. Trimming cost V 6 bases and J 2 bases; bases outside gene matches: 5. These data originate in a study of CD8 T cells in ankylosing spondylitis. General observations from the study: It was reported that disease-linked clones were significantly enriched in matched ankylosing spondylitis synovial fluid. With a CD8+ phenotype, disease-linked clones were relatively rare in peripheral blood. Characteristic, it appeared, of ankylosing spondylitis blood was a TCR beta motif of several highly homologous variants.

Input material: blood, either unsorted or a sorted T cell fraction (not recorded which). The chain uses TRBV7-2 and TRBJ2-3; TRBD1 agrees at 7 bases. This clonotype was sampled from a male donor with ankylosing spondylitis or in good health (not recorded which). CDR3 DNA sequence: TGTGCCAGCAGTCCAGACAGGGTCACAGATACGCAGTATTTT. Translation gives CASSPDRVTDTQYF. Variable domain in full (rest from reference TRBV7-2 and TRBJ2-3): GAGVSQSPSNKVTEKGKDVELRCDPISGHTALYWYRQSLGQGLEFLIYFQGNSAPDKSGLPSDRFSAERTGGSVSTLTIQRTQQEDSAVYLCASSPDRVTDTQYFGPGTRLTVL.